The next 2 T cell receptor beta chains were all read from a single sample in a study of response to subunit inactivated influenza vaccine. TCRdb reprocessed the RT-PCR reads with MiXCR, giving one entry per CDR3 protein. The repertoire holds about 700,000 distinct CDR3 sequences, with around 13% as singletons. The material was PBMCs from blood, obtained 14 to 15 days before vaccination. These receptors all stem from a man between 50 and 59 years old who received an inactivated influenza vaccine.

V usage is TRBV20-1 and J usage is TRBJ1-2; unclear D gene. Germline CDR1 reads DFQATT; CDR2 reads SNEGSKA (reference sequence). The germline V and J ends were trimmed by 0 bases and 4 bases, with 12 bases remaining between them. The CDR3 totals 14 residues. The CDR3 nucleotides read TGCAGTGCTAGAGACCCAAGCAGGCCCTATGGCTACACCTTC. It codes for CSARDPSRPYGYTF.

J is TRBJ2-3 and V is TRBV4-2, with D possibly TRBD2 on 6 matching bases. The V gene lost 4 bases and the J gene lost 0 bases, with 14 bases spanning the gap. Germline CDR1 is LGHNA and CDR2 is YNFKEQ. The CDR3 is made up of 16 amino acids. The CDR3 DNA reads TGTGCCAGCAGCCCCTCGCGGGACTCCAGCACAGATACGCAGTATTTT. Translation: CASSPSRDSSTDTQYF.